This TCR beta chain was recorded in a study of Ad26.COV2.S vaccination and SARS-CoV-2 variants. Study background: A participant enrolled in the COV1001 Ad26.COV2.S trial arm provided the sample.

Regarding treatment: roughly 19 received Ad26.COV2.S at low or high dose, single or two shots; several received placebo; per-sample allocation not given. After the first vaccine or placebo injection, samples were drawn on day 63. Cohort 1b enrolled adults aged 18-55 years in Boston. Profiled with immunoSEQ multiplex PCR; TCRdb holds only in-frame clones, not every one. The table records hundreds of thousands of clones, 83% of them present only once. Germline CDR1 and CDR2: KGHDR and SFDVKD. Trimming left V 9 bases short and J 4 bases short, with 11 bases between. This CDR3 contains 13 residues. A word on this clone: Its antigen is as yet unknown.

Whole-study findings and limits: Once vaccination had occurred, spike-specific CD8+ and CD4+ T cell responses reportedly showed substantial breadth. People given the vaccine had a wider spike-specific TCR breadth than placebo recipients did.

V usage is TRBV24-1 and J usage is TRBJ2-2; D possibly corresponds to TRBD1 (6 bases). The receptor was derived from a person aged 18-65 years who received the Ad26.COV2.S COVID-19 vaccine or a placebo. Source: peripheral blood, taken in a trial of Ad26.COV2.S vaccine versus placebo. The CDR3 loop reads CATGTGFTGELFF. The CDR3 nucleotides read TGTGCCACCGGAACAGGGTTCACCGGGGAGCTGTTTTTT.